This TCR beta chain appears in the sequencing data of a study of blood T cells in healthy people across ages. Sample-barcoded 5' priming and a J-beta primer mix drove a second PCR of 7 to 11 cycles. TCRdb independently ran MiXCR on the 5' RACE reads; one entry per CDR3 protein. Seen here are 760,000 or so distinct CDR3 sequences, approximately 25% observed once, and the top ten hold 9.4%. Trimming pared 3 bases from V and 8 bases from J, leaving 11 bases between. CDR1 SGHKS and CDR2 YYEKEE come from the germline V gene (reference sequence). The CDR3 contains 13 residues. These same records also appear under a second study, on T cells of mothers and their children.

The clonotype was recovered from a boy between 5 and 17 years old in good health. The specimen was blood. The chain carries TRBV5-5 and TRBJ1-4, with a possible D match to TRBD1 (5 bases). The CDR3 DNA reads TGTGCCAGCAGCTCAGGGCCACGGGAAAAACTGTTTTTT. It encodes CASSSGPREKLFF.